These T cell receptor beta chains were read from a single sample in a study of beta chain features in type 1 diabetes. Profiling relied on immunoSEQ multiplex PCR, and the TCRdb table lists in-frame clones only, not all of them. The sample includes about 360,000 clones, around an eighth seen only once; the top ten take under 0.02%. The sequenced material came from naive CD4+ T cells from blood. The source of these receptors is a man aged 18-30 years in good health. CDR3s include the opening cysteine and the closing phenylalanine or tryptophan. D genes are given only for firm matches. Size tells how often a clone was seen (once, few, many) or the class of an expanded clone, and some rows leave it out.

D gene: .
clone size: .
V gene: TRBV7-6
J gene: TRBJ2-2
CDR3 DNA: TGTGCCAGCAGCAGCAGACAGGCCTCGAACACCGGGGAGCTGTTTTTT
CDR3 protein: CASSSRQASNTGELFF

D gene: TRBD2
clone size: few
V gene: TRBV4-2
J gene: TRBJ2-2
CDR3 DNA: TGTGCCAGCAGCCGTGGGGCGGGAGGCGGGGGAACCGGGGAGCTGTTTTTT
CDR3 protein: CASSRGAGGGGTGELFF

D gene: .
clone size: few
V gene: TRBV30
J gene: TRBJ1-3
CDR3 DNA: TGTGCCTGGAGTTCCCGACTCTCTGGAAACACCATATATTTT
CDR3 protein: CAWSSRLSGNTIYF

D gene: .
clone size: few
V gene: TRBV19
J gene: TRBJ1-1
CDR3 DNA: TGTGCCAGTAGTATTCAGGGGCTGAACACTGAAGCTTTCTTT
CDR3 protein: CASSIQGLNTEAFF

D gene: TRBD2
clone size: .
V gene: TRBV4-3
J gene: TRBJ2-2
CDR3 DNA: TGCGCCAGCAGCCAACTCCCGGCGGGGGGCGGGGGGCCCGGGGAGCTGTTTTTT
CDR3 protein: CASSQLPAGGGGPGELFF

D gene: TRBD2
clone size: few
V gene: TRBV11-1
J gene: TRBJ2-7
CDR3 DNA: TGTGCCAGCAGTCGGGACTATCGCCACGAGCAGTACTTC
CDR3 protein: CASSRDYRHEQYF

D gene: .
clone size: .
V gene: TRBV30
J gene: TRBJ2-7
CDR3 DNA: TGTGCCTGGAGTTCACAGGCGTACTCCTACGAGCAGTACTTC
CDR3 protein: CAWSSQAYSYEQYF

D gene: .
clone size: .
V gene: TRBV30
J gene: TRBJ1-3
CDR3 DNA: TGTGCCTGGAATGCAGGGGCGCCTGGAAACACCATATATTTT
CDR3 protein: CAWNAGAPGNTIYF

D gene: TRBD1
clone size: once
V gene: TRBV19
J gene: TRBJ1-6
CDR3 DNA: TGTGCCAGTAGTGCGACAGGGAATTCACCCCTCCACTTT
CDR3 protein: CASSATGNSPLHF

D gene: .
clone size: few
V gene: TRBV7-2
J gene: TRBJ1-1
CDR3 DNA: TGTGCCAGCAGCCTCCCCAGGCGGGGTTCTGAAGCTTTCTTT
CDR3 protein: CASSLPRRGSEAFF

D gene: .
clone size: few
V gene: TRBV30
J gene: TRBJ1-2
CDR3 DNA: TGTGCCTGGAGTCAACAGGGAATCTATGGCTACACCTTC
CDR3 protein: CAWSQQGIYGYTF

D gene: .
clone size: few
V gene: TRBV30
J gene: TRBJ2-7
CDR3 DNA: TGTGCCTGGAGTGCATCTGGGACAAGGAGATACGAGCAGTACTTC
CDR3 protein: CAWSASGTRRYEQYF

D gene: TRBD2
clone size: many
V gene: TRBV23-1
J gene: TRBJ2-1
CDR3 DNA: TGCGCCAGAACGCCCGGGACTAGCGGTACAAGCTCCTACAATGAGCAGTTCTTC
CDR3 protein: CARTPGTSGTSSYNEQFF

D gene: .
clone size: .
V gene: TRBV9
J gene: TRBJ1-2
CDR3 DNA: TGTGCCAGCAGCGTAGAAGCGGAGCCGGGTTTTCGTTATGGCTACACCTTC
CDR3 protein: CASSVEAEPGFRYGYTF

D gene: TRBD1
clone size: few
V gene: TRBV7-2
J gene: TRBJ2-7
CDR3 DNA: TGTGCCAGCAGCAATAGGCCAGGGGGCTGGGACGAGCAGTACTTC
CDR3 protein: CASSNRPGGWDEQYF

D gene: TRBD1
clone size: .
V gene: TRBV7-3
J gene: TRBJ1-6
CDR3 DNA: TGTGCCAGCAGTAGACAGGGGTTTTATTCACCCCTCCACTTT
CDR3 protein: CASSRQGFYSPLHF

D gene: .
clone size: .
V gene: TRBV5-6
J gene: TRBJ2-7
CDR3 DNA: TGTGCCAGCAGCTTGGGCGGCACAGGGTACTCCTACGAGCAGTACTTC
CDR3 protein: CASSLGGTGYSYEQYF

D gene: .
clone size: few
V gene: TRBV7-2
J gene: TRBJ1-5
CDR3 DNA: TGTGCCAGCAGCTTATTCGGGGGGAGTCAGCCCCAGCATTTT
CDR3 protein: CASSLFGGSQPQHF

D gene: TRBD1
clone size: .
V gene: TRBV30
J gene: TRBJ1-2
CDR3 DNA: TGTGCCTGGTCAGGGGGCCCTAACTATGGCTACACCTTC
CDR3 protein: CAWSGGPNYGYTF

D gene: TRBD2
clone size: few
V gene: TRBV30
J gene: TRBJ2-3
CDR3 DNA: TGTGCCTGGAGTCGGGGGGATTTAAATACGCAGTATTTT
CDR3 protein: CAWSRGDLNTQYF